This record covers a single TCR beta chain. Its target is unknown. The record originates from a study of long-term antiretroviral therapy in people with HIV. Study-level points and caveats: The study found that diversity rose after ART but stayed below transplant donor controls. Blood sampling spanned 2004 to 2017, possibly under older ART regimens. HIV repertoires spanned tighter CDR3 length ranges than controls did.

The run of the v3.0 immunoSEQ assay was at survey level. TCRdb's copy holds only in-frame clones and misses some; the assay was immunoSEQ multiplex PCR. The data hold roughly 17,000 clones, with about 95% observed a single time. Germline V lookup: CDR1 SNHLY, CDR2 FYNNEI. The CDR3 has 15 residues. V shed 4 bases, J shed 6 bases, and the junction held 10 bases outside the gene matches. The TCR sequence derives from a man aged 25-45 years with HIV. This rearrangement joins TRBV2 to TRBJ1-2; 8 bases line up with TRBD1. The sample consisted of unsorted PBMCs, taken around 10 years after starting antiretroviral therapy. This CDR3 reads CASSGLEGQGHGYTF. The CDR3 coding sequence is TGTGCCAGCAGTGGATTGGAAGGACAGGGTCATGGCTACACCTTC.